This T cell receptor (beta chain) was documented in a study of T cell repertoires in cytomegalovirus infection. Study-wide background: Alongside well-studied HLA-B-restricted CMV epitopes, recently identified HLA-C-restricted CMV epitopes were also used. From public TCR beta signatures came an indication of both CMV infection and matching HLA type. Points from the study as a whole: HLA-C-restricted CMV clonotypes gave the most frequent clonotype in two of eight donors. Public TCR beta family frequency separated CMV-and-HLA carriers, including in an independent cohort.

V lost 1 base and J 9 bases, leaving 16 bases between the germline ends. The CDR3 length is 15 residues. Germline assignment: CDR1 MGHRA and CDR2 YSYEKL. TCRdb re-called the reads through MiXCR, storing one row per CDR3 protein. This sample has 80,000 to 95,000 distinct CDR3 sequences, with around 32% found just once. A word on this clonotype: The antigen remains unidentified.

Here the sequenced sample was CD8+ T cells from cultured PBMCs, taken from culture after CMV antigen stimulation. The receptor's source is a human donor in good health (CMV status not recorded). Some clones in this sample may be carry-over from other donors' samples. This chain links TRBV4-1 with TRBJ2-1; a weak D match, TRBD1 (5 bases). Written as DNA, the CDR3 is TGCGCCAGCAGCCAAGTCGTACAGGCGCCGGGTGAGCAGTTCTTC. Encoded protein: CASSQVVQAPGEQFF.